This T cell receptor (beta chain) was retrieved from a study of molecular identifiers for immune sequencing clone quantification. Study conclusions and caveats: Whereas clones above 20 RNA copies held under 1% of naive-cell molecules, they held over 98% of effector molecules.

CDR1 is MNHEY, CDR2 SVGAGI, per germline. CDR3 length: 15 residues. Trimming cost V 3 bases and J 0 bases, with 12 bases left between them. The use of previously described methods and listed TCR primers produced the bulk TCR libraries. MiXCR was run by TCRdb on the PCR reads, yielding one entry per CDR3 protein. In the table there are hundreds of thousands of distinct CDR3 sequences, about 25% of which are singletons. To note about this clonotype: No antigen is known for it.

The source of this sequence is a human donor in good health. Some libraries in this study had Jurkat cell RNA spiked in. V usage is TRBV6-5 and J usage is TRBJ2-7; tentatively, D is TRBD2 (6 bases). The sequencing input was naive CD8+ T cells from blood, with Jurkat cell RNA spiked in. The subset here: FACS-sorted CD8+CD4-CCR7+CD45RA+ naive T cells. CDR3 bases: TGTGCCAGCAGTTATGGAGGGTCTCCCTCCTACGAGCAGTACTTC. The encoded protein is CASSYGGSPSYEQYF.